Each of the 31 T cell receptor beta chains below was sequenced from the same sample in a study of graft-versus-host responses after intestinal transplantation. TCRdb's copy holds only in-frame clones and misses some; the assay was immunoSEQ multiplex PCR. Of over 100,000 clones in the sample, just under 95% were seen once. The antigens of these receptors remain unknown. Sequenced here: unstimulated CD4+ T cells sorted from spleen or lymph node cells, sampled before intestinal transplant. The receptors originated from a human donor who received an intestinal transplant.

The table lists this clone with a count of one. The chain uses TRBV29-1 and TRBJ2-7; the match to TRBD1 covers 7 bases. With V trimmed by 6 bases and J by 5 bases, 10 bases remained unmatched. The CDR3 extends over 13 amino acids. Germline V gene sequence: CDR1 SQVTM, CDR2 ANQGSEA. The CDR3 is CSVLSRGNNEQYF. DNA for the CDR3: TGCAGCGTCCTAAGCAGGGGGAACAACGAGCAGTACTTC.

This clone was observed a single time. The rearrangement uses TRBV27 and TRBJ2-2; the D gene is possibly TRBD2 (6 bases). V lost 1 base and J 2 bases, leaving 11 bases between the germline ends. CDR1 is MNHEY and CDR2 is SMNVEV in the germline V gene (reference sequence). The length of the CDR3 is 16 residues. The CDR3 spells CASSLWRGFNTGELFF. CDR3 nucleotide sequence: TGTGCCAGCAGTTTATGGCGGGGCTTTAACACCGGGGAGCTGTTTTTT.

The chain joins TRBV12-5 to TRBJ1-5, with TRBD1 matching 7 bases. V trimming: 7 bases; J trimming: 8 bases; junction bases outside the gene matches: 11. The CDR3 length is 14 residues. Germline-derived CDR1 and CDR2 are LGHNT and FRNRAP. The CDR3 coding sequence is TGTGCTAGTGCCCTGACAGGGTTGGGGAAGCCCCAGCATTTT. Translating it yields CASALTGLGKPQHF.

The chain uses TRBV5-8 and TRBJ2-5; 7 bases map to TRBD1. This CDR3 contains 13 residues. V lost 6 bases and J lost 11; bases outside the gene matches: 13. Per the germline V gene, CDR1 is SGHTS and CDR2 is YDEGEE. This chain's CDR3 is CASTRTGLREQYF. The CDR3 nucleotides are TGTGCCAGCACTCGGACAGGTCTAAGGGAGCAGTACTTC.

The chain has TRBV30 and TRBJ1-1; D unclear. The V and J ends lost 2 bases and 4 bases respectively, with 11 bases between them. CDR3 length: 13 amino acids. From germline, CDR1 is GTSNPN and CDR2 SVGIG (reference sequence). The CDR3, as DNA: TGTGCCTGGAGTACCCTGGGGAGCACTGAAGCTTTCTTT. Protein: CAWSTLGSTEAFF.

This clone has just a few counts. The J gene is TRBJ1-5, the V gene TRBV6-1; D uncertain. CDR1 and CDR2 from the germline V gene are MNHNS and SASEGT. Trimming cost V 6 bases and J 3 bases, with 15 bases left between them. The CDR3 length is 15 residues. Written as DNA, the CDR3 is TGTGCCAGCAGGATCGGGCTGTATCCCAATCAGCCCCAGCATTTT. The encoded protein is CASRIGLYPNQPQHF.

J is TRBJ2-5 and V is TRBV5-1; the D is unclear. CDR1 is SGHRS and CDR2 is YFSETQ in the germline V gene. This CDR3 is 12 amino acids long. Trimming took 7 bases from V and 1 from J, leaving 8 bases between them. DNA for the CDR3: TGCGCCAGCCGAACCTTCCAAGAGACCCAGTACTTC. Amino acids: CASRTFQETQYF.

V is TRBV29-1 and J is TRBJ1-1; D is unresolved. CDR1 is SQVTM and CDR2 is ANQGSEA in the germline V gene. V was trimmed by 3 bases and J by 7 bases, leaving 9 bases between them. The CDR3 loop spans 11 amino acids. In DNA form, the CDR3 reads TGCAGCGTTGATAACTTCCTTGAAGCTTTCTTT. It is translated as CSVDNFLEAFF.

The chain joins TRBV5-1 to TRBJ2-5; D not resolved. CDR1 is SGHRS and CDR2 is YFSETQ in the germline V gene. The CDR3 sequence is 13 residues long. V was clipped by 0 bases and J by 5 bases, with 8 bases between them. The CDR3 coding sequence is TGCGCCAGCAGCTTGGTCGAGTGGGAGACCCAGTACTTC. Its protein product is CASSLVEWETQYF.

This rearrangement joins TRBV25-1 to TRBJ2-1; TRBD1 matches at 8 bases. The germline CDR1 and CDR2 sequences are MGHDK and SYGVNS. This CDR3 contains 16 residues. V dropped 7 bases and J dropped 3; count of bases not matched to a gene: 11. The CDR3 region is CASTSGEDRVYNEQFF. CDR3 DNA: TGTGCCAGCACCTCGGGGGAGGACAGGGTCTACAATGAGCAGTTCTTC.

V is TRBV7-9 and J is TRBJ2-1; D might be TRBD1 (6 bases). Per the germline V gene, CDR1 is SEHNR and CDR2 is FQNEAQ (reference sequence). V lost 1 base and J lost 5, with 18 bases in between. This CDR3 has 17 amino acids. This CDR3 is CASSLGRTVYANNEQFF. The CDR3 nucleotides are TGTGCCAGCAGCTTAGGTCGGACAGTCTATGCTAACAATGAGCAGTTCTTC.

This clone was picked up one time. The chain links TRBV6-6 to TRBJ2-1; 8 nucleotides agree with TRBD2. Germline V gene data show CDR1 as MNHNY and CDR2 as SVGAGI (reference sequence). V dropped 5 bases and J dropped 0; count of bases not matched to a gene: 3. The CDR3 length is 15 residues. CDR3 coding DNA: TGTGCCAGCAGTAACAGCGGGAGCTCCTACAATGAGCAGTTCTTC. Its translation is CASSNSGSSYNEQFF.

The rearrangement uses TRBV28 and TRBJ2-1; 12 bases are shared with TRBD2. Unmatched junction bases numbered 7, after V lost 2 bases and J lost 8 bases. Germline loops: CDR1 MDHEN, CDR2 SYDVKM. The CDR3 has 16 residues. Written as DNA, the CDR3 is TGTGCCAGCAGTTTAGAGGTTCTAGCGGGAGGGGATGAGCAGTTCTTC. Its translation is CASSLEVLAGGDEQFF.

This clone appeared a few times. The V call is TRBV9, the J call TRBJ2-3, with D possibly being TRBD2 (5 bases). Germline CDR1 SGDLS, CDR2 YYNGEE. V lost 3 bases and J 3 bases, leaving 14 bases between the germline ends. This CDR3 is built from 15 residues. The CDR3 protein is CASSDSSGVTDTQYF. CDR3 in DNA: TGTGCCAGCAGCGATTCGAGCGGAGTGACAGATACGCAGTATTTT.

This chain connects TRBV6-6 to TRBJ1-3, with 9 bases lining up with TRBD1. This CDR3 spans 15 amino acids. V lost 5 bases and J lost 3; bases outside the gene matches: 5. Germline lookup yields CDR1 MNHNY and CDR2 SVGAGI (reference sequence). The chain's CDR3 is CASSLTGGGGNTIYF. The CDR3, as DNA: TGTGCCAGCAGTCTAACAGGGGGCGGTGGAAACACCATATATTTT.

This chain joins TRBV6-1 and TRBJ1-5; D may be TRBD1 (5 bases). Germline loops: CDR1 MNHNS, CDR2 SASEGT. V gave up 2 bases and J gave up 3 bases, with 11 bases separating them. The CDR3 sequence is 15 residues long. Here the CDR3 DNA reads TGTGCCAGCAGTGAATGGGGGGATTACAATCAGCCCCAGCATTTT. Translated, it gives CASSEWGDYNQPQHF.

The chain couples TRBV30 to TRBJ2-4, with D hard to call. The CDR3 is made up of 13 amino acids. Germline V gene lookup returns CDR1 GTSNPN and CDR2 SVGIG (reference sequence). Deletions cut 0 bases from V and 7 bases from J, with 10 bases between. The CDR3 DNA reads TGTGCCTGGAGTGTACCGTATGGGAACATTCAGTACTTC. Translating it yields CAWSVPYGNIQYF. The variable domain in full, completed from reference TRBV30 and TRBJ2-4, reads SQTIHQWPATLVQPVGSPLSLECTVEGTSNPNLYWYRQAAGRGLQLLFYSVGIGQISSEVPQNLSASRPQDRQFILSSKKLLLSDSGFYLCAWSVPYGNIQYFGAGTRLSVL.

This chain connects TRBV9 to TRBJ2-1, with a weak D call TRBD2 (6 bases). Germline loops: CDR1 SGDLS, CDR2 YYNGEE. Trimming stripped 6 bases from V and 0 bases from J, with 13 bases between. This CDR3 contains 15 residues. The CDR3 loop is CASTLGGSSYNEQFF. CDR3 coding DNA: TGTGCCAGCACCCTAGGAGGGAGCTCCTACAATGAGCAGTTCTTC.

The chain recombines TRBV5-8 with TRBJ2-3; D is uncertain. CDR3 length equals 13 residues. Trimming cost V 0 bases and J 2 bases, with 4 bases left between them. The germline CDR1 and CDR2 sequences are SGHTS and YDEGEE. The DNA for the CDR3 is TGTGCCAGCAGCTTGGGTGCCACAGATACGCAGTATTTT. Amino acid sequence: CASSLGATDTQYF.

The chain joins TRBV18 to TRBJ2-7, with a possible D match to TRBD1 (5 bases). This CDR3 spans 13 amino acids. Germline CDR1 reads KGHSH; CDR2 reads LQKENI. V lost 0 bases, J lost 4 bases, and 7 bases lay in between. The CDR3 DNA reads TGTGCCAGCTCACCACCGGGGCTTTACGAGCAGTACTTC. Translated, it gives CASSPPGLYEQYF.

V is TRBV30 and J is TRBJ2-7; no clear D gene. Trimming left V 2 bases short and J 2 bases short, with 16 bases between. Germline CDR1 is GTSNPN and CDR2 is SVGIG (reference sequence). The CDR3 consists of 15 residues. The CDR3 reads CAWSTRISVTYEQYF. In nucleotides, the CDR3 is TGTGCCTGGAGTACCCGCATAAGCGTTACCTACGAGCAGTACTTC.

V and J are TRBV4-1 and TRBJ1-5, with unresolved D. The CDR3 totals 13 residues. Germline V CDR1 and CDR2: MGHRA, YSYEKL. V lost 0 bases to trimming and J lost 6 bases, with 6 bases between them. The CDR3 DNA is TGCGCCAGCAGCCAAGATTATGGTCAGCCCCAGCATTTT. Amino acids: CASSQDYGQPQHF.

CDR3 in amino acids: CAISFTLGLQETQYF. For the CDR3, the DNA is TGTGCCATCAGTTTCACCTTGGGACTCCAAGAGACCCAGTACTTC. V is TRBV10-3 and J is TRBJ2-5, with TRBD2 as a possible D gene (6 bases). This CDR3 comprises 15 residues. Germline V gene data show CDR1 as ENHRY and CDR2 as SYGVKD. Trimming cost V 5 bases and J 1 base, with 14 bases left between them.

The chain recombines TRBV23-1 with TRBJ1-1, with D uncertain. TRBV23-1 is identified as an open reading frame with a role that is uncertain. Trimming removed 3 bases from V and 6 bases from J, with 5 bases in between. The CDR3 loop spans 11 amino acids. The CDR3 reads CASSHIAEAFF. CDR3 DNA sequence: TGCGCCAGCAGTCACATCGCTGAAGCTTTCTTT.

The J gene is TRBJ2-7, the V gene TRBV28, with D possibly matching TRBD1 (6 bases). This CDR3 has 14 amino acids. Trimming left V 6 bases short and J 3 bases short, with 15 bases between. In germline, CDR1 is MDHEN, CDR2 SYDVKM. The CDR3 region is CASSIGQSFYEQYF. The DNA of the CDR3 is TGTGCCAGCAGCATCGGACAGAGTTTCTACGAGCAGTACTTC.

This chain links TRBV29-1 with TRBJ1-1, with D hard to call. Trimming took 5 bases from V and 3 from J, leaving 10 bases between them. Germline assignment: CDR1 SQVTM and CDR2 ANQGSEA. This CDR3 is built from 12 residues. CDR3 nucleotide sequence: TGCAGCGTTTTCCGGCCCGACACTGAAGCTTTCTTT. It is translated as CSVFRPDTEAFF. The full variable domain, with the rest looked up from reference TRBV29-1 and TRBJ1-1, is SAVISQKPSRDICQRGTSLTIQCQVDSQVTMMFWYRQQPGQSLTLIATANQGSEATYESGFVIDKFPISRPNLTFSTLTVSNMSPEDSSIYLCSVFRPDTEAFFGQGTRLTVV.

The chain employs TRBV6-5 and TRBJ1-1; D not certain. The germline V gene has CDR1 MNHEY and CDR2 SVGAGI. V lost 0 bases and J lost 4, with 9 bases in between. This CDR3 is built from 14 residues. DNA for the CDR3: TGTGCCAGCAGTTACTCGATACTGGGCACTGAAGCTTTCTTT. It codes for CASSYSILGTEAFF.

The J gene is TRBJ2-2, the V gene TRBV7-3; possibly TRBD2 for D (6 bases). The ends were cut back, 5 bases at V and 5 bases at J, with 15 bases in the middle. The CDR3 totals 15 residues. From germline, CDR1 is SGHTA and CDR2 FQGTGA. This chain's CDR3 is CASSAVRGGTGELFF. The CDR3 nucleotides are TGTGCCAGCAGCGCCGTGAGAGGAGGGACCGGGGAGCTGTTTTTT.

The gene calls are TRBV6-1 and TRBJ2-7, with 7 positions matching TRBD2. With V trimmed by 5 bases and J by 3 bases, 10 bases remained unmatched. The CDR3 runs 15 residues. CDR1 and CDR2 (germline): MNHNS, SASEGT. The CDR3 DNA sequence: TGTGCCAGCAGTCTCCGACTAGCAGTTGGCTACGAGCAGTACTTC. This codes for CASSLRLAVGYEQYF.

CDR3 nucleotides: TGCAGCGTCAAACAGGGTTGGGGCTACACCTTC. It specifies CSVKQGWGYTF. This rearrangement joins TRBV29-1 to TRBJ1-2; perhaps TRBD1 as D (6 bases). This CDR3 contains 11 residues. Trimming removed 6 bases at V and 8 bases at J, with 13 bases between. Per the germline V gene, CDR1 is SQVTM and CDR2 is ANQGSEA.

The V call is TRBV6-1, the J call TRBJ2-1, with 9 nucleotides matching TRBD2. V shed 5 bases and J 0 bases; nucleotides not matched to a gene: 2. The CDR3 runs to 15 residues. Per the germline V gene, CDR1 is MNHNS and CDR2 is SASEGT. The CDR3 sequence: CASSLAGSSYNEQFF. The DNA of the CDR3 is TGTGCCAGCAGTCTAGCGGGAAGCTCCTACAATGAGCAGTTCTTC.